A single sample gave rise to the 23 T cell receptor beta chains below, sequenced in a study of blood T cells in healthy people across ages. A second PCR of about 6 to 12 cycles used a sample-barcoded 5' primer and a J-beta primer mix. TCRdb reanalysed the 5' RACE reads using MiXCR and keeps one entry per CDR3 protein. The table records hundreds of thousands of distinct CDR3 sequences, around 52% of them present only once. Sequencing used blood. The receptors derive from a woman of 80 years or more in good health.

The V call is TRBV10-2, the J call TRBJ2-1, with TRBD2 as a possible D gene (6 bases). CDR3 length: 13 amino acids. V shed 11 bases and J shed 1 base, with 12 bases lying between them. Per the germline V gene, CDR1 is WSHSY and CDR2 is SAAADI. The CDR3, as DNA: TGCGCCGGCGGGACCGAGTCCTACAATGAGCAGTTCTTC. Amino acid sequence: CAGGTESYNEQFF.

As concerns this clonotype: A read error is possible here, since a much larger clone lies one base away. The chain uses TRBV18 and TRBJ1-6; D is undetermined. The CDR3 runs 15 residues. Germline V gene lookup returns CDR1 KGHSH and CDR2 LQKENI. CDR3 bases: TGTGCCGGCTCACCGACTCACCAGTACAATTCACCCCTCCACTTT. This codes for CAGSPTHQYNSPLHF.

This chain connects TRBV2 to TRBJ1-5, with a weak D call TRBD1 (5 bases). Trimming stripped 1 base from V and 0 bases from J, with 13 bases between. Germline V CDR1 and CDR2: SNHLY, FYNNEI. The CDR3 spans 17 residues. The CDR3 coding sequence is TGTGCCAGCAGTGAAGGACGGGGGTCTCTTAGCAATCAGCCCCAGCATTTT. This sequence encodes CASSEGRGSLSNQPQHF.

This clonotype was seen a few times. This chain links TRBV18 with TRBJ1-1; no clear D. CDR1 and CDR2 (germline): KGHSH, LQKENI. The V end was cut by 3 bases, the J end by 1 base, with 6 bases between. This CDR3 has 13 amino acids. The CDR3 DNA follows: TGTGCCAGCTCACCTGCCGGGAACACTGAAGCTTTCTTT. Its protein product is CASSPAGNTEAFF.

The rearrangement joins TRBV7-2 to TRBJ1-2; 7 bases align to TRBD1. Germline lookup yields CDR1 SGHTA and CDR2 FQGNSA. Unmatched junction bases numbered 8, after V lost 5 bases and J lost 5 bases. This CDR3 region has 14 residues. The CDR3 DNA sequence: TGTGCCAGCAGCAGGACAGGCAGCTCATATGGCTACACCTTC. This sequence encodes CASSRTGSSYGYTF.

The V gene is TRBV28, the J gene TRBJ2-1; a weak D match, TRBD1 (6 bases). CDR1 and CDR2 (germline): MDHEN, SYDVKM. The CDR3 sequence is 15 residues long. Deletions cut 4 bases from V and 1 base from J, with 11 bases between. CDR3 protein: CASSSDRPSYNEQFF. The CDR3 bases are TGTGCCAGCAGTTCGGACAGACCTTCCTACAATGAGCAGTTCTTC.

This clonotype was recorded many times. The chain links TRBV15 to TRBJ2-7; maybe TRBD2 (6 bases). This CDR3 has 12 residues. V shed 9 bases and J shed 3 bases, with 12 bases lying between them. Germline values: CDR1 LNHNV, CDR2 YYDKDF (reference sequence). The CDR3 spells CATGEEGYEQYF. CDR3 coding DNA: TGTGCCACGGGGGAGGAAGGCTACGAGCAGTACTTC.

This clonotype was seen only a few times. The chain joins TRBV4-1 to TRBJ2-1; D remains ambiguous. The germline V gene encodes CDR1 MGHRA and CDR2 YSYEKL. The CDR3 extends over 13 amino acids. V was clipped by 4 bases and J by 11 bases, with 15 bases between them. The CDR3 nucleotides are TGCGCCAGCAGCCCTCCCACGGGTTGGAAGCAGTTCTTC. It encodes CASSPPTGWKQFF.

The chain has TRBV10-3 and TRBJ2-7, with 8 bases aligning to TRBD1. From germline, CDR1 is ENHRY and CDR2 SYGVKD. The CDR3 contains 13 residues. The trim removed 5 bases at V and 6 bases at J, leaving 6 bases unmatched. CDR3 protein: CAISRTGMAEQYF. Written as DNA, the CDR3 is TGTGCCATCAGTAGGACAGGGATGGCCGAGCAGTACTTC.

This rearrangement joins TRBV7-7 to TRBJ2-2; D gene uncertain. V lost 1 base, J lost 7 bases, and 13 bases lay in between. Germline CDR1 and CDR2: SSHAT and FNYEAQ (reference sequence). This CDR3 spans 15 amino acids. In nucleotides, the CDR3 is TGTGCCAGCAGCTTAGGCGCTGGTCAAGGCGGGGAGCTGTTTTTT. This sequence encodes CASSLGAGQGGELFF.

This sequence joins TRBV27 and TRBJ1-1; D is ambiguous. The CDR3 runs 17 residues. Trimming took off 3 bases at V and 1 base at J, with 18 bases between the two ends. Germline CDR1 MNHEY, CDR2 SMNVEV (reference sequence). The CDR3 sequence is CASSFIPQHAENTEAFF. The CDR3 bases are TGTGCCAGCAGTTTCATCCCCCAACATGCTGAGAACACTGAAGCTTTCTTT.

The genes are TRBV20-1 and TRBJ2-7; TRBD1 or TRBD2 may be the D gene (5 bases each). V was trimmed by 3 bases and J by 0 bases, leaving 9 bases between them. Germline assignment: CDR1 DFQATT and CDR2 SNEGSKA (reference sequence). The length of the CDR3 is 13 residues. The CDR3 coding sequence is TGCAGTGCTAGCGGGGCGGACTCCTACGAGCAGTACTTC. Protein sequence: CSASGADSYEQYF.

CDR3: CAISESTRWPQHF. CDR3 coding DNA: TGTGCCATCAGTGAGTCGACAAGGTGGCCCCAGCATTTT. The chain is built from TRBV10-3 and TRBJ1-5; D is undetermined. The V end lost 0 bases, the J end lost 9 bases, and 9 bases lay between the germline ends. The germline CDR1 and CDR2 sequences are ENHRY and SYGVKD. This CDR3 comprises 13 residues.

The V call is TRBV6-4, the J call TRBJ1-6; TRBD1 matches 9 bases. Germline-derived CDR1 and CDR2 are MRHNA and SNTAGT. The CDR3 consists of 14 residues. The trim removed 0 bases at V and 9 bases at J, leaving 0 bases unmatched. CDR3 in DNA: TGTGCCAGCAGTGACTCGGACAGGGGTTCACCCCTCCACTTT. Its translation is CASSDSDRGSPLHF.

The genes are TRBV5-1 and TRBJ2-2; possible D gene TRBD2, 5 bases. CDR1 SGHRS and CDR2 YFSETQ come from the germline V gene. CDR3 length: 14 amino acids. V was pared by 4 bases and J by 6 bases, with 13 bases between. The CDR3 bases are TGCGCCAGCAGCCCGAAGGCGGGCCCCGGGGAGCTGTTTTTT. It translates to CASSPKAGPGELFF.

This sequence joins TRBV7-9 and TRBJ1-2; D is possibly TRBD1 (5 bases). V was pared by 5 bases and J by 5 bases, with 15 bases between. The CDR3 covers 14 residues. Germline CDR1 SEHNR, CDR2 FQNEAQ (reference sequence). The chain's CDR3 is CASSRGRQGYGYTF. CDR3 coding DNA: TGTGCCAGCAGCCGGGGGAGGCAGGGATATGGCTACACCTTC.

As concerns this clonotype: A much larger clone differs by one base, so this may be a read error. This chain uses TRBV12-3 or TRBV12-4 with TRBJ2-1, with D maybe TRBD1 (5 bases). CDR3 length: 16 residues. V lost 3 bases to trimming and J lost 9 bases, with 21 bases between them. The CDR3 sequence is CASSFLSGFGASEQFF. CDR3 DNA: TGTGCCAGCAGTTTCCTATCTGGGTTTGGGGCGAGTGAGCAGTTCTTC.

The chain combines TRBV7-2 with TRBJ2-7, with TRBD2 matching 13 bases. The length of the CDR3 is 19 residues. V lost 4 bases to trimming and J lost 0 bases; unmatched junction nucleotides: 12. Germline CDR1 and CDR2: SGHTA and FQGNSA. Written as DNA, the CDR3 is TGTGCCAGCAGCTCTAGAGGGACCGGGACTAGCGGGATCTCCTACGAGCAGTACTTC. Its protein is CASSSRGTGTSGISYEQYF.

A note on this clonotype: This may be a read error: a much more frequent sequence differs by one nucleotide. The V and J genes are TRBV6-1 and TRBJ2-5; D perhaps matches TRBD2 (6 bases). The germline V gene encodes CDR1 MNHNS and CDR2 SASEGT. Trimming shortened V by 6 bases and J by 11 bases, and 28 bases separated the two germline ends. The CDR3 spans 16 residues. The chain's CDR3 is CASRANSGPSYNEQYF. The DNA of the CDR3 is TGTGCCAGCAGGGCAAATAGCGGTCCCTCCTACAATGAGCAGTACTTC.

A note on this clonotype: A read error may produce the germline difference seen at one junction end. The CDR3 loop reads CASSSTGFPSPPHF. In nucleotides, the CDR3 is TGTGCCAGCAGCTCCACAGGGTTTCCATCACCCCCCCACTTT. The chain links TRBV7-2 to TRBJ1-6, with a possible D match to TRBD1 (6 bases). The CDR3 runs 14 residues. The V gene's germline CDR1 is SGHTA and CDR2 FQGNSA.

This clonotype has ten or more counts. This CDR3 is CSVREGSREQYF. The DNA of the CDR3 is TGCAGCGTCAGGGAGGGATCTCGCGAGCAGTACTTC. The chain has TRBV29-1 and TRBJ2-5; 7 bases are shared with TRBD2. The end of the DNA aligns better with TRBJ2-7, so the J call may be wrong. Germline V gene lookup returns CDR1 SQVTM and CDR2 ANQGSEA. The CDR3 sequence is 12 residues long.

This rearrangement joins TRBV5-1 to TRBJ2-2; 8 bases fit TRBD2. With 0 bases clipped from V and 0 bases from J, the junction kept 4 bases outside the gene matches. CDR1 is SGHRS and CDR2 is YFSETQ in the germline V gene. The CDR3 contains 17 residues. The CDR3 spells CASSLELAAANTGELFF. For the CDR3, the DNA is TGCGCCAGCAGCTTGGAACTAGCGGCTGCGAACACCGGGGAGCTGTTTTTT.

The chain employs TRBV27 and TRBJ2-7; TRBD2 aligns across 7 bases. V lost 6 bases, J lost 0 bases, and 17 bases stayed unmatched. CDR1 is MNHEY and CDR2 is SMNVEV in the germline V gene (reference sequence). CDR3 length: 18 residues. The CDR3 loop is CASSHLRGLAASSYEQYF. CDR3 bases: TGTGCCAGCAGCCACCTTCGGGGTCTAGCGGCAAGCTCCTACGAGCAGTACTTC.